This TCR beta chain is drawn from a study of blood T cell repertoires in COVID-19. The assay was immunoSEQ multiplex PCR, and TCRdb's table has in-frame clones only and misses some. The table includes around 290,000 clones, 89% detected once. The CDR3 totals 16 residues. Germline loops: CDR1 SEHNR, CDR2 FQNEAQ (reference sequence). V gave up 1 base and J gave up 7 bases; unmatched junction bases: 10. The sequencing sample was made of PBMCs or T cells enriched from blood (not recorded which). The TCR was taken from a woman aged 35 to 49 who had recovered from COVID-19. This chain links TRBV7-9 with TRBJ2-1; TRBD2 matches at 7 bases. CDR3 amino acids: CASSLGGLAVVNEQFF. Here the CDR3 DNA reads TGTGCCAGCAGCTTAGGCGGTCTAGCGGTAGTGAATGAGCAGTTCTTC.